Following are 23 T cell receptor beta chains from one sample sequenced in a study of T cells in localized non-small cell lung cancer. Using immunoSEQ multiplex PCR, the repertoire was profiled, and TCRdb retains in-frame clones only, with some absent. The sample shows 2,500 to 4,000 clones, 29% of them seen only once. This sample comprised lung tumor tissue, obtained before any cancer treatment. Receptors were obtained from a man aged 40 to 70 with stage I lung adenocarcinoma.

This clone was found a few times. V is TRBV9 and J is TRBJ2-7, with D uncertain. Trimming cost V 4 bases and J 4 bases, with 9 bases left between them. CDR1 is SGDLS, CDR2 YYNGEE, per germline. The length of the CDR3 is 12 residues. The CDR3 nucleotides read TGTGCCAGCAGCAACAGAGGTTACGAGCAGTACTTC. Amino acids: CASSNRGYEQYF.

The chain recombines TRBV19 with TRBJ1-6, with TRBD1 matching over 7 bases. With V trimmed by 7 bases and J by 6 bases, 6 bases remained unmatched. The germline CDR1 and CDR2 sequences are LNHDA and SQIVND (reference sequence). This CDR3 is 14 amino acids long. CDR3 coding DNA: TGTGCCAGTAACTCGGGACAGAGTAATTCACCCCTCCACTTT. As protein: CASNSGQSNSPLHF.

The chain has TRBV5-1 and TRBJ1-1; D possibly corresponds to TRBD1 (6 bases). V was cut by 7 bases and J by 0 bases, with 16 bases left in between. CDR3 length: 15 residues. Per germline, CDR1 SGHRS and CDR2 YFSETQ. In nucleotides, the CDR3 is TGCGCCAGCGGGCGGGACACCAACATGAACACTGAAGCTTTCTTT. Protein product: CASGRDTNMNTEAFF.

This clone was picked up a small number of times. The chain has TRBV28 and TRBJ2-7, with 9 bases that match TRBD1. Germline-derived CDR1 and CDR2 are MDHEN and SYDVKM. J gave up 4 bases and V 7 bases, and 8 bases lay outside the gene matches. The CDR3 has 14 residues. In DNA, the CDR3 is TGTGCCAGCACCCCCGGGACAGGGTTTTACGAGCAGTACTTC. It yields the protein CASTPGTGFYEQYF.

The CDR3 DNA is TGTGCCAGTAGATTCCCCCCGAACACCGGGGAGCTGTTTTTT. Amino acids: CASRFPPNTGELFF. The chain combines TRBV19 with TRBJ2-2; D is ambiguous. CDR3 length: 14 residues. Trimming shortened V by 6 bases and J by 0 bases, and 8 bases separated the two germline ends. Germline CDR1 reads LNHDA; CDR2 reads SQIVND (reference sequence).

V and J are TRBV6-7 and TRBJ2-7; D not resolved. TRBV6-7 is an ORF; its function is uncertain. V lost 7 bases to trimming and J lost 4 bases, with 8 bases between them. This CDR3 spans 11 amino acids. The CDR3: CASMVIYEQYF. CDR3 coding DNA: TGTGCCAGCATGGTGATTTACGAGCAGTACTTC.

This clone was seen only a few times. Other nucleotide sequences from this sample produce the same CDR3. This chain links TRBV11-3 with TRBJ1-1, with D hard to call. V was trimmed by 1 base and J by 1 base, leaving 7 bases between them. Germline V gives CDR1 SGHNT, CDR2 YENEEA. This CDR3 contains 14 residues. DNA of the CDR3: TGTGCCAGCAGCTTAGTCGGCGGGAACACTGAAGCTTTCTTT. Its protein is CASSLVGGNTEAFF.

This clone was seen more than once but under ten times. The chain joins TRBV5-1 to TRBJ2-3; 8 positions match TRBD2. This CDR3 spans 15 amino acids. Germline CDR1 SGHRS, CDR2 YFSETQ. V shed 4 bases and J 6 bases; nucleotides not matched to a gene: 10. Here the CDR3 reads CASSGSAGGGDTQYF. As DNA, the CDR3 is TGCGCCAGCAGCGGGTCCGCGGGGGGCGGGGATACGCAGTATTTT.

V is TRBV19 and J is TRBJ2-1; the match to TRBD2 covers 8 bases. The CDR3 covers 15 residues. The germline CDR1 and CDR2 sequences are LNHDA and SQIVND (reference sequence). The ends lost 3 bases at V and 8 bases at J; junction bases unmatched: 9. The chain's CDR3 is CASSMRRGVEDEQFF. CDR3 in DNA: TGTGCCAGTAGTATGAGGCGGGGGGTTGAGGATGAGCAGTTCTTC.

V usage is TRBV6-1 and J usage is TRBJ2-2, with D unclear. Germline V gene sequence: CDR1 MNHNS, CDR2 SASEGT. Trimming removed 1 base at V and 6 bases at J, with 9 bases between. CDR3 size: 14 residues. The CDR3 DNA reads TGTGCCAGCAGTGAAGTCATTTGGGCCGGGGAGCTGTTTTTT. It is translated as CASSEVIWAGELFF.

The V and J genes are TRBV28 and TRBJ1-2, with unresolved D. Germline V gives CDR1 MDHEN, CDR2 SYDVKM. V lost 2 bases and J lost 2, with 6 bases in between. The CDR3 runs 13 residues. This CDR3 reads CASSLGTNYGYTF. DNA for the CDR3: TGTGCCAGCAGTTTAGGTACCAACTATGGCTACACCTTC.

The chain has TRBV28 and TRBJ2-7; 8 nucleotides match TRBD1. V shed 6 bases, J shed 6 bases, and the junction held 16 bases outside the gene matches. Germline V gene data show CDR1 as MDHEN and CDR2 as SYDVKM. This CDR3 has 16 residues. CDR3 protein: CASSSVKGQAISEQYF. CDR3 bases: TGTGCCAGCAGCTCCGTCAAGGGACAGGCGATCTCCGAGCAGTACTTC.

The V gene is TRBV15, the J gene TRBJ1-1, with D uncertain. The CDR3 is 14 amino acids. V was shortened by 0 bases and J by 4 bases, with 9 bases between the two germline ends. Per the germline V gene, CDR1 is LNHNV and CDR2 is YYDKDF (reference sequence). The CDR3, as DNA: TGTGCCACCAGCAGAGACCGAGCGAGCACTGAAGCTTTCTTT. Its protein product is CATSRDRASTEAFF. Full variable domain (missing parts from reference TRBV15 and TRBJ1-1): DAMVIQNPRYQVTQFGKPVTLSCSQTLNHNVMYWYQQKSSQAPKLLFHYYDKDFNNEADTPDNFQSRRPNTSFCFLDIRSPGLGDTAMYLCATSRDRASTEAFFGQGTRLTVV.

To note about this clone: One end of the junction is discordant with germline, which a read error may explain. This chain joins TRBV18 and TRBJ1-5; tentative D call: TRBD1 (5 bases). There are 15 residues in the CDR3. CDR1 is KGHSH, CDR2 LQKENI, per germline. The CDR3 sequence is CASSPPGGGNQPQHF. CDR3 bases: TGTGCCAGCTCCCCACCCGGGGGTGGCAATCAGCCCCAGCATTTT.

This clone occurred a few times. The CDR3 sequence: CASNLGSSGEQYF. The CDR3 DNA follows: TGTGCCAGCAACCTAGGGTCGTCGGGCGAGCAGTACTTC. The chain uses TRBV6-8 and TRBJ2-7, with no clear D. Trimming took 7 bases from V and 6 from J, leaving 16 bases between them. This CDR3 region has 13 residues. Germline V gene lookup returns CDR1 MNHGY and CDR2 SAAAGT.

This clone was found a few times. The rearrangement uses TRBV4-1 and TRBJ1-1; TRBD1 matches 7 bases. With V trimmed by 8 bases and J by 4 bases, 13 bases remained unmatched. Germline lookup yields CDR1 MGHRA and CDR2 YSYEKL. The CDR3 contains 15 residues. CDR3 sequence (DNA): TGCGCCAGCCCCAACCCCCGAGACAGGGCCACTGAAGCTTTCTTT. Translating it yields CASPNPRDRATEAFF.

This clone was recorded a few times. The chain has TRBV9 and TRBJ2-7, with 10 nucleotides matching TRBD2. CDR1 is SGDLS and CDR2 is YYNGEE in the germline V gene. V lost 3 bases and J lost 2; bases outside the gene matches: 8. The CDR3 extends over 16 amino acids. In DNA form, the CDR3 reads TGTGCCAGCAGCGCCCATTCACTAGCGGGGACCTACGAGCAGTACTTC. It encodes CASSAHSLAGTYEQYF.

A few counts support this clone. The V call is TRBV6-8, the J call TRBJ1-1; 9 nucleotides match TRBD1. Germline CDR1 and CDR2: MNHGY and SAAAGT. The length of the CDR3 is 15 residues. V lost 5 bases to trimming and J lost 3 bases; unmatched junction nucleotides: 7. In DNA, the CDR3 is TGTGCCAGCAGTGACCGGGACAGGGAGGACACTGAAGCTTTCTTT. It is translated as CASSDRDREDTEAFF.

The chain employs TRBV14 and TRBJ2-3, with TRBD1 matching 12 bases. Unmatched junction bases numbered 15, after V lost 2 bases and J lost 3 bases. The CDR3 has 20 residues. CDR1 and CDR2 from the germline V gene are SGHDN and FVKESK. The CDR3 is CASSQRFEGQGAIWTDTQYF. The CDR3 bases are TGTGCCAGCAGCCAAAGATTCGAGGGACAGGGGGCAATTTGGACAGATACGCAGTATTTT.

CDR3 residues: CASSRISWGSAFF. The CDR3 DNA sequence: TGTGCCAGTAGTAGGATATCCTGGGGGTCAGCTTTCTTT. V is TRBV19 and J is TRBJ1-1; maybe TRBD1 (5 bases). V shed 4 bases and J shed 10 bases, with 16 bases lying between them. CDR1 is LNHDA and CDR2 is SQIVND in the germline V gene (reference sequence). The length of the CDR3 is 13 residues.

This clone turned up a few times. This chain joins TRBV19 and TRBJ2-3; no reliable D call. CDR3 length: 14 residues. Per the germline V gene, CDR1 is LNHDA and CDR2 is SQIVND (reference sequence). Deletions cut 4 bases from V and 4 bases from J, with 12 bases between. CDR3 amino acids: CASSSGSSPDTQYF. The CDR3 DNA sequence: TGTGCCAGTAGTAGCGGTAGCAGTCCAGATACGCAGTATTTT.

This clone is judged medium-sized. The gene calls are TRBV11-3 and TRBJ2-3; 8 nucleotides align to TRBD1. The V gene's germline CDR1 is SGHNT and CDR2 YENEEA. CDR3 length: 17 amino acids. Trimming took 5 bases from V and 4 from J; bases not matched to a gene: 14. CDR3 sequence: CASSTRAGGAEADTQYF. In nucleotides, the CDR3 is TGTGCCAGCAGCACTCGCGCAGGGGGCGCCGAGGCAGATACGCAGTATTTT.

This clone is termed medium-sized. The junction departs from germline at one end; a sequencing error may be responsible. The chain links TRBV4-1 to TRBJ2-5, with 7 bases aligning to TRBD1. CDR3 length: 15 amino acids. CDR1 and CDR2 from the germline V gene are MGHRA and YSYEKL. The CDR3 nucleotides are TGCGCCAGCAGCAAAGACAGGGTAGGTCAAGAGACCCAGTACTTC. Residues: CASSKDRVGQETQYF.